A single sample gave rise to the 28 T cell receptor beta chains below, sequenced in a study of PD-1 blockade in mismatch repair-deficient tumors. The protocol was immunoSEQ multiplex PCR, while the TCRdb copy is restricted to in-frame clones and leaves out a portion. Of about 100,000 clones in the sample, 70% to 85% were seen once. This sample comprised peripheral blood, obtained about 33 weeks after starting pembrolizumab. The receptors originated from an adult with mismatch repair-deficient cancer.

The chain carries TRBV30 and TRBJ1-1; TRBD1 agrees at 7 bases. This CDR3 spans 13 amino acids. CDR1 is GTSNPN, CDR2 SVGIG, per germline (reference sequence). The junction had 2 bases not matched to a gene; V was cut back by 0 bases and J by 4 bases. CDR3 sequence reads: CAWSVAGGTEAFF. CDR3 bases: TGTGCCTGGAGTGTGGCAGGGGGCACTGAAGCTTTCTTT.

The rearrangement uses TRBV6-5 and TRBJ2-1, with D possibly being TRBD1 (5 bases). CDR3 length: 12 amino acids. CDR1 is MNHEY, CDR2 SVGAGI, per germline. V lost 10 bases and J 1 base, leaving 8 bases between the germline ends. This CDR3 is CATGHSYNEQFF. CDR3 nucleotides: TGTGCCACTGGACATTCCTACAATGAGCAGTTCTTC.

The rearrangement joins TRBV27 to TRBJ1-1; D is ambiguous. Between the trimmed V and J ends, which lost 3 bases and 4 bases, there was a span of 12 bases. The CDR3 sequence is 14 residues long. Germline-derived CDR1 and CDR2 are MNHEY and SMNVEV (reference sequence). CDR3 region: CASSLSPDFTEAFF. The CDR3 DNA sequence: TGTGCCAGCAGTTTGTCGCCAGATTTCACTGAAGCTTTCTTT.

The J gene is TRBJ2-2, the V gene TRBV5-4, with TRBD2 identical over 11 bases. From germline, CDR1 is SGHNT and CDR2 YYREEE (reference sequence). The junction had 4 bases not matched to a gene; V was cut back by 4 bases and J by 5 bases. CDR3 length: 15 residues. This CDR3 is CASSILAGVTGELFF. The CDR3 DNA reads as TGTGCCAGCAGCATACTAGCGGGAGTGACCGGGGAGCTGTTTTTT. The variable domain in full, with the rest retrieved from reference TRBV5-4 and TRBJ2-2, is ETGVTQSPTHLIKTRGQQVTLRCSSQSGHNTVSWYQQALGQGPQFIFQYYREEENGRGNFPPRFSGLQFPNYSSELNVNALELDDSALYLCASSILAGVTGELFFGEGSRLTVL.

This clone was seen a handful of times. The chain couples TRBV5-1 to TRBJ2-2, with D unresolved. Germline CDR1 reads SGHRS; CDR2 reads YFSETQ. The V end was cut by 0 bases, the J end by 1 base, with 10 bases between. The length of the CDR3 is 16 residues. The CDR3 DNA sequence: TGCGCCAGCAGCTTGGCCGTGCCATTGAACACCGGGGAGCTGTTTTTT. This translates into CASSLAVPLNTGELFF.

This clone has just one count. The V gene is TRBV11-2, the J gene TRBJ2-1; D gene unclear. CDR3 length: 12 amino acids. The V gene lost 5 bases and the J gene lost 9 bases, with 11 bases spanning the gap. Germline CDR1 reads SGHAT; CDR2 reads FQNNGV. The CDR3 region is CASSQVGREQFF. The CDR3 nucleotides are TGTGCCAGCAGCCAAGTAGGCCGTGAGCAGTTCTTC.

This clone was counted only a few times. Other nucleotide sequences in the sample specify the same CDR3. The chain recombines TRBV29-1 with TRBJ2-7; TRBD2 aligns across 11 bases. Trimming took 7 bases from V and 1 from J; bases not matched to a gene: 9. CDR1 is SQVTM, CDR2 ANQGSEA, per germline. The CDR3 has 15 amino acids. CDR3 sequence (DNA): TGCAGCGGTCTACTAGCGGGAGTCAGTTCCTACGAGCAGTACTTC. Translating it yields CSGLLAGVSSYEQYF.

This chain uses TRBV7-9 with TRBJ2-4, with 9 bases lining up with TRBD1. The trim removed 1 base at V and 8 bases at J, leaving 3 bases unmatched. Germline V gives CDR1 SEHNR, CDR2 FQNEAQ (reference sequence). This CDR3 spans 14 amino acids. CDR3 region: CASSLVGQGDIQYF. The DNA for the CDR3 is TGTGCCAGCAGCTTAGTGGGACAGGGCGACATTCAGTACTTC.

This clone has just one count. The chain is built from TRBV6-1 and TRBJ1-5; D is unclear. V lost 1 base, J lost 6 bases, and 10 bases lay in between. The CDR3 extends over 14 amino acids. CDR1 is MNHNS, CDR2 SASEGT, per germline. For the CDR3, the DNA is TGTGCCAGCAGTGAAGAGATAGGTCGTCAGCCCCAGCATTTT. This sequence encodes CASSEEIGRQPQHF.

The DNA for the CDR3 is TGTGCCAGCAGTGTTCATAGCGGGAGCGGCACAGATACGCAGTATTTT. Translated, it gives CASSVHSGSGTDTQYF. The chain is built from TRBV28 and TRBJ2-3; 9 nucleotides align to TRBD2. From germline, CDR1 is MDHEN and CDR2 SYDVKM. The junction had 7 bases not matched to a gene; V was cut back by 5 bases and J by 1 base. The CDR3 is 16 amino acids.

The CDR3: CASSGRQTQYF. The CDR3 bases are TGTGCCAGCAGTGGGAGGCAAACGCAGTATTTT. The chain joins TRBV2 to TRBJ2-3; a weak D match, TRBD2 (5 bases). The CDR3 totals 11 residues. Germline V gives CDR1 SNHLY, CDR2 FYNNEI. The ends were cut back, 4 bases at V and 9 bases at J, with 8 bases in the middle.

The chain has TRBV7-6 and TRBJ2-1; TRBD2 is a possible D gene (6 bases). Germline lookup yields CDR1 SGHVS and CDR2 FNYEAQ. V lost 2 bases to trimming and J lost 8 bases, with 13 bases between them. The CDR3 has 14 amino acids. The DNA of the CDR3 is TGTGCCAGCAGCTTACCTAGCGTTAAGGATGAGCAGTTCTTC. Protein: CASSLPSVKDEQFF.

The CDR3 DNA sequence: TGTGCCAGCAAACCGACAGGGGCGGGCACTGAAGCTTTCTTT. Protein: CASKPTGAGTEAFF. The rearrangement links TRBV7-9 to TRBJ1-1; the match to TRBD1 covers 8 bases. Germline CDR1 reads SEHNR; CDR2 reads FQNEAQ (reference sequence). The CDR3 length is 14 residues. V trimming: 7 bases; J trimming: 4 bases; junction bases outside the gene matches: 8.

The chain joins TRBV5-1 to TRBJ2-5; 9 nucleotides match TRBD1. The end of the DNA is better explained by TRBJ2-7, so the J call may be wrong. Germline values: CDR1 SGHRS, CDR2 YFSETQ. CDR3 size: 16 residues. Written as DNA, the CDR3 is TGCGCCAGCAGCCTGGACTTAGGGACAGGGCGGTACGAGCAGTACTTC. It specifies CASSLDLGTGRYEQYF.

The chain employs TRBV30 and TRBJ1-4; D might be TRBD1 (5 bases). Looked up from germline, CDR1 is GTSNPN and CDR2 is SVGIG (reference sequence). Trimming stripped 0 bases from V and 5 bases from J, with 13 bases between. The CDR3 runs 15 residues. DNA for the CDR3: TGTGCCTGGAGTGTACGGAGGGGTGTAAATGAAAAACTGTTTTTT. Amino acids: CAWSVRRGVNEKLFF.

V is TRBV5-1 and J is TRBJ2-7, with D perhaps matching TRBD2 (5 bases). Germline-derived CDR1 and CDR2 are SGHRS and YFSETQ. This CDR3 has 14 amino acids. V was shortened by 1 base and J by 7 bases, with 15 bases between the two germline ends. This chain's CDR3 is CASSLFREMNEQYF. The CDR3 DNA follows: TGCGCCAGCAGCTTGTTCCGGGAAATGAATGAGCAGTACTTC.

This chain links TRBV6-6 with TRBJ2-2, with D possibly being TRBD1 or TRBD2 (5 bases each). Germline CDR1 MNHNY, CDR2 SVGAGI (reference sequence). The CDR3 sequence is 14 residues long. The ends were cut back, 6 bases at V and 3 bases at J, with 11 bases in the middle. CDR3 residues: CASSILGDTGELFF. The CDR3 nucleotides are TGTGCCAGCAGCATACTAGGGGACACCGGGGAGCTGTTTTTT.

This chain connects TRBV7-2 to TRBJ2-7, with 7 bases identical to TRBD1. This CDR3 has 12 residues. The V segment lost 2 bases and the J segment 9 bases; nucleotides outside the gene matches: 4. From germline, CDR1 is SGHTA and CDR2 FQGNSA. The chain's CDR3 is CASSLFRTGQYF. CDR3 sequence (DNA): TGTGCCAGCAGCTTATTTCGGACAGGGCAGTACTTC. The full variable domain, rest sourced from reference TRBV7-2 and TRBJ2-7, is GAGVSQSPSNKVTEKGKDVELRCDPISGHTALYWYRQSLGQGLEFLIYFQGNSAPDKSGLPSDRFSAERTGGSVSTLTIQRTQQEDSAVYLCASSLFRTGQYFGPGTRLTVT.

This clone was picked up a small number of times. The rearrangement links TRBV6-4 to TRBJ1-5, with 7 positions matching TRBD1. The CDR3 extends over 16 amino acids. In germline, CDR1 is MRHNA, CDR2 SNTAGT. The ends lost 4 bases at V and 5 bases at J; junction bases unmatched: 11. CDR3 nucleotides: TGTGCCAGCAGTGGGGACAGTCTAAACTTCGATCAGCCCCAGCATTTT. Its translation: CASSGDSLNFDQPQHF.

This chain uses TRBV14 with TRBJ2-3; D assignment may be TRBD1 or TRBD2 (5 bases each). CDR1 is SGHDN, CDR2 FVKESK, per germline. Trimming cost V 3 bases and J 2 bases, with 15 bases left between them. The CDR3 loop spans 16 amino acids. The CDR3 is CASSQGPGRYTDTQYF. CDR3 bases: TGTGCCAGCAGCCAGGGGCCGGGACGTTACACAGATACGCAGTATTTT.

This chain uses TRBV7-8 with TRBJ2-2, with TRBD1 identical over 7 bases. With 5 bases clipped from V and 4 bases from J, the junction kept 10 bases outside the gene matches. The CDR3 contains 16 residues. Germline V gene sequence: CDR1 SGHVS, CDR2 FQNEAQ. This CDR3 is CASSPRGTATTGELFF. The CDR3 nucleotides are TGTGCCAGCAGCCCTAGGGGGACAGCGACCACCGGGGAGCTGTTTTTT.

This clone was recorded once. This chain joins TRBV19 and TRBJ2-1; D is ambiguous. CDR3 size: 16 residues. V lost 4 bases, J lost 0 bases, and 13 bases lay in between. In germline, CDR1 is LNHDA, CDR2 SQIVND (reference sequence). The CDR3 bases are TGTGCCAGTAGTACTCGGAGAACAGTCTCCTACAATGAGCAGTTCTTC. Translating it yields CASSTRRTVSYNEQFF. The full variable domain, its missing parts supplied by reference TRBV19 and TRBJ2-1, is DGGITQSPKYLFRKEGQNVTLSCEQNLNHDAMYWYRQDPGQGLRLIYYSQIVNDFQKGDIAEGYSVSREKKESFPLTVTSAQKNPTAFYLCASSTRRTVSYNEQFFGPGTRLTVL.

The chain joins TRBV19 to TRBJ1-2; 11 nucleotides match TRBD1. The CDR3 consists of 15 residues. Germline V gene sequence: CDR1 LNHDA, CDR2 SQIVND (reference sequence). With V trimmed by 3 bases and J by 5 bases, 5 bases remained unmatched. The CDR3 coding sequence is TGTGCCAGTAGTATTGGACAGGGGGCAGGATATGGCTACACCTTC. Translated, it gives CASSIGQGAGYGYTF.

The CDR3 loop is CASSLLGTSGSSYSYEQYF. CDR3 in DNA: TGTGCCAGCAGTTTACTAGGGACTAGCGGATCATCCTACTCCTACGAGCAGTACTTC. The V gene is TRBV27, the J gene TRBJ2-7, with TRBD2 identical over 11 bases. V shed 2 bases and J 0 bases; nucleotides not matched to a gene: 12. The CDR3 length is 19 residues. Germline V gene data show CDR1 as MNHEY and CDR2 as SMNVEV (reference sequence).

This chain connects TRBV20-1 to TRBJ1-2; D is unclear. This CDR3 contains 11 residues. The V end lost 2 bases, the J end lost 4 bases, and 5 bases lay between the germline ends. The germline CDR1 and CDR2 sequences are DFQATT and SNEGSKA (reference sequence). The CDR3 bases are TGCAGTGCTAGAACAGCCTATGGCTACACCTTC. Residues: CSARTAYGYTF.

The chain couples TRBV5-6 to TRBJ2-5; 9 bases match TRBD2. There are 13 residues in the CDR3. Germline CDR1 and CDR2: SGHDT and YYEEEE. Germline trimming cut 4 bases from V and 4 bases from J; bases unmatched to any gene: 2. The CDR3 DNA sequence: TGTGCCAGCAGCAAACTAGCGGGAGAGACCCAGTACTTC. It encodes CASSKLAGETQYF.

The chain recombines TRBV5-6 with TRBJ2-5; 11 bases map to TRBD2. The DNA end is a closer match to TRBJ2-7, so the J assignment may be wrong. This CDR3 region has 15 residues. Germline V gene data show CDR1 as SGHDT and CDR2 as YYEEEE. The chain's CDR3 is CASTLTSGSSYEQYF. The CDR3 DNA follows: TGTGCCAGCACCCTAACTAGCGGGAGTTCCTACGAGCAGTACTTC.

The V gene is TRBV18, the J gene TRBJ1-2, with TRBD1 matching over 12 bases. CDR3 length: 15 residues. V was clipped by 3 bases and J by 6 bases; unmatched bases: 5. Per the germline V gene, CDR1 is KGHSH and CDR2 is LQKENI. CDR3 loop: CASSPGTGGFNGYTF. CDR3 DNA sequence: TGTGCCAGCTCACCGGGGACAGGGGGCTTTAATGGCTACACCTTC.